A single sample is the source of the 28 T cell receptor beta chains below, sequenced in a study of early T cells in non-severe SARS-CoV-2 infection. TCRdb re-called the 5' RACE reads with MiXCR, one entry per CDR3 protein. The sample consists of tens of thousands of distinct CDR3 sequences, roughly 15% of them appearing once. Sequencing used whole blood, obtained at baseline. The source is an adult who was a healthcare worker with PCR-confirmed SARS-CoV-2 infection or an uninfected control (not recorded which).

The table lists this clonotype with a few counts. V and J are TRBV9 and TRBJ2-7; D is unresolved. The CDR3 length is 16 residues. Germline V gene sequence: CDR1 SGDLS, CDR2 YYNGEE. The V and J ends lost 0 bases and 1 base respectively, with 14 bases between them. In DNA form, the CDR3 reads TGTGCCAGCAGCGTAGCGCCTAACGGCCTTTCCTACGAGCAGTACTTC. This translates into CASSVAPNGLSYEQYF.

This clonotype has just a few counts. The V and J genes are TRBV27 and TRBJ2-7; weak D call: TRBD2 (6 bases). The CDR3 sequence is 14 residues long. Germline V gene lookup returns CDR1 MNHEY and CDR2 SMNVEV (reference sequence). Trimming removed 4 bases at V and 4 bases at J, with 14 bases between. For the CDR3, the DNA is TGTGCCAGCAGTTGGAGGAGGGGCAGTTACGAGCAGTACTTC. Its protein product is CASSWRRGSYEQYF.

The V gene is TRBV20-1, the J gene TRBJ2-7; D gene ambiguous. CDR1 and CDR2 from the germline V gene are DFQATT and SNEGSKA (reference sequence). Trimming shortened V by 6 bases and J by 3 bases, and 9 bases separated the two germline ends. The CDR3 is made up of 11 amino acids. CDR3: CSAVLSYEQYF. The DNA for the CDR3 is TGCAGTGCCGTCTTAAGCTACGAGCAGTACTTC.

This chain uses TRBV7-2 with TRBJ2-2, with 7 bases lining up with TRBD1. This CDR3 is built from 16 residues. Germline-derived CDR1 and CDR2 are SGHTA and FQGNSA. V shed 5 bases and J 7 bases; nucleotides not matched to a gene: 13. The CDR3 loop is CASSPAGTALGGELFF. The CDR3 region has the DNA TGTGCCAGCAGCCCTGCCGGGACAGCCCTCGGCGGGGAGCTGTTTTTT.

This clonotype was observed at least ten times. The chain is built from TRBV7-6 and TRBJ2-3; D not resolved. The CDR3 contains 12 residues. The germline V gene has CDR1 SGHVS and CDR2 FNYEAQ. Trimming shortened V by 5 bases and J by 11 bases, and 14 bases separated the two germline ends. The CDR3 loop is CASSPGAGEQYF. The CDR3 nucleotides read TGTGCCAGCAGCCCCGGAGCTGGTGAGCAGTATTTT.

The rearrangement links TRBV7-3 to TRBJ1-2, with D perhaps matching TRBD1 (5 bases). From germline, CDR1 is SGHTA and CDR2 FQGTGA. This CDR3 is 14 amino acids long. The V gene lost 4 bases and the J gene lost 6 bases, with 15 bases spanning the gap. The CDR3 loop is CASSSTQGLDGYTF. The CDR3 DNA reads TGTGCCAGCAGCTCCACCCAGGGACTGGATGGCTACACCTTC. Based on the CDR3 plus reference TRBV7-3 and TRBJ1-2, the full variable domain is GAGVSQTPSNKVTEKGKYVELRCDPISGHTALYWYRQSLGQGPEFLIYFQGTGAADDSGLPNDRFFAVRPEGSVSTLKIQRTERGDSAVYLCASSSTQGLDGYTFGSGTRLTVV.

This clonotype was recorded at least ten times. This chain joins TRBV20-1 and TRBJ2-1; either TRBD1 or TRBD2 may supply D (5 bases each). This CDR3 is built from 16 residues. Trimming removed 1 base at V and 4 bases at J, with 17 bases between. Germline V lookup: CDR1 DFQATT, CDR2 SNEGSKA (reference sequence). The chain's CDR3 is CSARAIQGRGYNEQFF. The CDR3 DNA reads TGCAGTGCTAGAGCTATCCAGGGACGAGGGTACAATGAGCAGTTCTTC.

The genes are TRBV7-2 and TRBJ2-7; perhaps TRBD1 as D (6 bases). V was cut by 5 bases and J by 3 bases, with 11 bases left in between. The CDR3 contains 13 residues. Germline CDR1 and CDR2: SGHTA and FQGNSA. CDR3 bases: TGTGCCAGCAGCCGTCAGGGGCGCTACGAGCAGTACTTC. This codes for CASSRQGRYEQYF.

The rearrangement links TRBV29-1 to TRBJ1-1; D might be TRBD1 (5 bases). The germline CDR1 and CDR2 sequences are SQVTM and ANQGSEA. Trimming cost V 3 bases and J 11 bases, with 13 bases left between them. CDR3 length: 11 residues. CDR3 sequence: CSVDRPGGAFF. The CDR3 region has the DNA TGCAGCGTTGATCGTCCGGGGGGGGCTTTCTTT.

In this sample, this clonotype turned up a few times. V usage is TRBV29-1 and J usage is TRBJ2-1; D gene uncertain. The CDR3 runs to 13 residues. Germline assignment: CDR1 SQVTM and CDR2 ANQGSEA. The V end was cut by 3 bases, the J end by 0 bases, with 6 bases between. CDR3 sequence (DNA): TGCAGCGTTGACCGTAGCTCCTACAATGAGCAGTTCTTC. It yields the protein CSVDRSSYNEQFF.

This clonotype has a count of ten or more. The rearrangement joins TRBV7-3 to TRBJ2-5; 11 bases fit TRBD1. After removal of 5 bases from V and 5 bases from J, the junction contained 1 base not matched to a gene. Per the germline V gene, CDR1 is SGHTA and CDR2 is FQGTGA. This CDR3 has 13 residues. The DNA for the CDR3 is TGTGCCAGCAGCAGGGACAGGGGGGAGACCCAGTACTTC. Translated: CASSRDRGETQYF.

The chain has TRBV7-9 and TRBJ2-1, with 14 bases fitting TRBD2. The germline V gene encodes CDR1 SEHNR and CDR2 FQNEAQ (reference sequence). V lost 4 bases to trimming and J lost 6 bases; unmatched junction nucleotides: 2. There are 15 residues in the CDR3. CDR3 sequence: CASSSGLAGVNEQFF. CDR3 nucleotides: TGTGCCAGCAGCTCGGGACTAGCGGGAGTCAATGAGCAGTTCTTC.

The sample holds a few counts of this clonotype. This sequence joins TRBV2 and TRBJ2-7; D gene uncertain. The germline V gene encodes CDR1 SNHLY and CDR2 FYNNEI. V gave up 6 bases and J gave up 7 bases, with 7 bases separating them. This CDR3 is built from 10 residues. CDR3 sequence reads: CASSRKEQYF. DNA of the CDR3: TGTGCCAGCAGCCGTAAGGAGCAGTACTTC.

This clonotype was seen more than once but under ten times. The V and J genes are TRBV6-5 and TRBJ2-1, with 10 bases fitting TRBD2. CDR1 and CDR2 from the germline V gene are MNHEY and SVGAGI. The CDR3 spans 16 residues. The V segment lost 5 bases and the J segment 5 bases; nucleotides outside the gene matches: 9. This CDR3 is CASSPSAGGPNNEQFF. The CDR3 DNA is TGTGCCAGCAGTCCTTCAGCGGGAGGGCCGAACAATGAGCAGTTCTTC.

This clonotype was found many times. The CDR3 loop is CASSLETGGPPDTQYF. The DNA of the CDR3 is TGTGCCAGCAGCTTGGAAACGGGAGGGCCTCCAGATACGCAGTATTTT. This chain connects TRBV7-8 to TRBJ2-3; 8 bases agree with TRBD2. Germline V gives CDR1 SGHVS, CDR2 FQNEAQ. Trimming took 3 bases from V and 4 from J; bases not matched to a gene: 9. The CDR3 has 16 residues.

This sequence joins TRBV28 and TRBJ2-3, with 8 bases identical to TRBD2. This CDR3 has 17 residues. Germline trimming cut 6 bases from V and 14 bases from J; bases unmatched to any gene: 25. CDR1 is MDHEN, CDR2 SYDVKM, per germline. The CDR3 spells CASRSSSGAGVDFVAYF. CDR3 bases: TGTGCCAGCAGATCCTCATCGGGAGCGGGAGTAGATTTTGTCGCGTATTTT.

The table lists this clonotype with a few counts. V gene TRBV20-1 combines with J gene TRBJ1-5; D possibly corresponds to TRBD1 (6 bases). The CDR3 extends over 14 amino acids. The V and J ends lost 5 bases and 7 bases respectively, with 18 bases between them. The germline CDR1 and CDR2 sequences are DFQATT and SNEGSKA (reference sequence). The CDR3 DNA sequence: TGCAGTGCTGGTAGGGACACGGGAGTACAGCCCCAGCATTTT. Protein: CSAGRDTGVQPQHF.

The V and J genes are TRBV19 and TRBJ2-2, with D unclear. Looked up from germline, CDR1 is LNHDA and CDR2 is SQIVND (reference sequence). The CDR3 is 13 amino acids. V was pared by 5 bases and J by 4 bases, with 8 bases between. DNA for the CDR3: TGTGCCAGTAGTTATTCCGGCACCGGGGAGCTGTTTTTT. Encoded protein: CASSYSGTGELFF.

A few counts support this clonotype. CDR3 in amino acids: CASSGRGGYNEQFF. The CDR3 DNA follows: TGTGCCAGTAGCGGGAGGGGGGGATACAATGAGCAGTTCTTC. The J gene is TRBJ2-1, the V gene TRBV12-3 or TRBV12-4, with 11 bases lining up with TRBD2. The J segment lost 4 bases and the V segment lost 9 bases, leaving 5 bases of the junction unmatched. The CDR3 is 14 amino acids.

This clonotype has a count of ten or more. The rearrangement uses TRBV6-6 and TRBJ2-3; D uncertain. Germline V gene lookup returns CDR1 MNHNY and CDR2 SVGAGI (reference sequence). The CDR3 has 13 amino acids. V was trimmed by 5 bases and J by 1 base, leaving 7 bases between them. The CDR3 protein is CASSPPGTDTQYF. CDR3 nucleotide sequence: TGTGCCAGCAGTCCTCCGGGCACAGATACGCAGTATTTT.

Only a few counts were recorded for this clonotype. The chain joins TRBV18 to TRBJ1-2; TRBD1 aligns across 7 bases. The CDR3 is made up of 12 amino acids. The V gene's germline CDR1 is KGHSH and CDR2 LQKENI. V lost 8 bases and J lost 3; bases outside the gene matches: 3. The CDR3 protein is CASARGDYGYTF. The CDR3 nucleotides read TGTGCCAGCGCCAGGGGGGACTATGGCTACACCTTC.

The chain links TRBV2 to TRBJ1-4; D gene uncertain. The CDR3 is made up of 14 amino acids. Germline V lookup: CDR1 SNHLY, CDR2 FYNNEI. Trimming pared 8 bases from V and 5 bases from J, leaving 15 bases between. The CDR3 sequence: CASGGVVANEKLFF. CDR3 nucleotides: TGTGCCAGCGGTGGGGTGGTAGCGAATGAAAAACTGTTTTTT.

This clonotype occurred a few times. The genes are TRBV7-9 and TRBJ1-1; a possible D gene is TRBD1 (5 bases). The CDR3 totals 17 residues. Looked up from germline, CDR1 is SEHNR and CDR2 is FQNEAQ (reference sequence). V lost 1 base, J lost 10 bases, and 25 bases lay in between. CDR3 nucleotide sequence: TGTGCCAGCAGCTTAGTTAGTGGAGGGAAGGGGTTGGATCGAGCTTTCTTT. Translated: CASSLVSGGKGLDRAFF.

The chain recombines TRBV28 with TRBJ2-1, with a tentative D call TRBD2 (6 bases). V lost 7 bases, J lost 5 bases, and 36 bases lay in between. The CDR3 is 21 amino acids. Germline V gene sequence: CDR1 MDHEN, CDR2 SYDVKM. CDR3 protein: CASTPPGTFSTIPPGNNEQFF. The CDR3 coding sequence is TGTGCCAGCACCCCACCCGGGACTTTCTCCACCATTCCCCCCGGCAACAATGAGCAGTTCTTC.

The gene calls are TRBV18 and TRBJ2-1; TRBD1 might be the D (5 bases). The germline V gene encodes CDR1 KGHSH and CDR2 LQKENI. The CDR3 is 15 residues long. The V gene lost 1 base and the J gene lost 5 bases, with 12 bases spanning the gap. This chain's CDR3 is CASSPRGHEDNEQFF. CDR3 coding DNA: TGTGCCAGCTCACCACGGGGCCACGAAGACAATGAGCAGTTCTTC.

This clonotype came up many times. V gene TRBV29-1 combines with J gene TRBJ2-6; D may be TRBD1 (5 bases). This CDR3 region has 14 residues. The germline CDR1 and CDR2 sequences are SQVTM and ANQGSEA. V gave up 1 base and J gave up 1 base, with 5 bases separating them. In DNA form, the CDR3 reads TGCAGCGTTGAAGGACAGTCTGGGGCCAACGTCCTGACTTTC. Amino acid sequence: CSVEGQSGANVLTF.

V usage is TRBV6-5 and J usage is TRBJ2-5, with D perhaps matching TRBD1 (6 bases). Deletions cut 0 bases from V and 4 bases from J, with 12 bases between. Germline CDR1 MNHEY, CDR2 SVGAGI. The CDR3 spans 15 residues. CDR3 sequence: CASSYSYRDAETQYF. The DNA for the CDR3 is TGTGCCAGCAGTTACTCGTACAGGGATGCAGAGACCCAGTACTTC.

J is TRBJ1-1 and V is TRBV2; D unresolved. Between the trimmed V and J ends, which lost 6 bases and 4 bases, there was a span of 9 bases. The CDR3 is 12 amino acids. The germline gives CDR1 SNHLY, CDR2 FYNNEI. CDR3 residues: CASSAVSTEAFF. In DNA, the CDR3 is TGTGCCAGCAGCGCTGTGAGCACTGAAGCTTTCTTT.